The present TCR beta chain was sequenced within a study of T cell responses to AZD1222 COVID-19 vaccine. Study results and limitations: Only a handful of AZD1222 recipients were seropositive at baseline.

Remarks on this clone: Its specificity is not known.

Produced via immunoSEQ multiplex PCR; TCRdb's table is partial and in-frame only. The sample includes 75,000 to 100,000 clones, around nine tenths of them seen just once. This receptor was identified in an adult in good health. The sequencing used peripheral blood, collected on day 0 of AZD1222 vaccination.

The CDR3 sequence is CASSQAHSNYEQYF. The CDR3 DNA follows: TGCGCCAGCAGCCAAGCTCACAGCAACTACGAGCAGTACTTC. The chain carries TRBV4-3 and TRBJ2-7, with D unclear. The germline V gene encodes CDR1 LGHNA and CDR2 YSLEER. This CDR3 contains 14 residues. Trimming took off 1 base at V and 3 bases at J, with 10 bases between the two ends.